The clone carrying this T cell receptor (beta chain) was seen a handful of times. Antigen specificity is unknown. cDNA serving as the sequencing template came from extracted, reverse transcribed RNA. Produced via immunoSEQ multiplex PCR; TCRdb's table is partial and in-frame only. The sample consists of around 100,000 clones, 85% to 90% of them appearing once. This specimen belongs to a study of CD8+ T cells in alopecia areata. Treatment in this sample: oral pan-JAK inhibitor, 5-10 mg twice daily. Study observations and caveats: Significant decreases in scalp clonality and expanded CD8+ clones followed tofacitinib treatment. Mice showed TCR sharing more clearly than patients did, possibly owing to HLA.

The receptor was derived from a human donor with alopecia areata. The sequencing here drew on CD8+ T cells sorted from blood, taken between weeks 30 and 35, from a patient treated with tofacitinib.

The CDR3 sequence is CASSLLVDRGIQPQHF. CDR3 DNA sequence: TGTGCCAGCAGCTTACTCGTGGACAGGGGGATCCAGCCCCAGCATTTT. The chain is built from TRBV7-2 and TRBJ1-5; 10 bases map to TRBD1. V lost 2 bases, J lost 7 bases, and 8 bases stayed unmatched. There are 16 residues in the CDR3. Looked up from germline, CDR1 is SGHTA and CDR2 is FQGNSA.